This T cell receptor (beta chain) was recovered during a study of CD8 T cells in Susac syndrome. Sequencing targeted TCR beta in T cells from blood (CD8+ and CD4+). The TEMRA cells underwent FACS enrichment, while the CD8+ and CD4+ T cells underwent negative isolation. Random hexamers served to reverse transcribe about 0.45 to 1 ug RNA. The authors amplified TCR beta CDR3 across 54 Vbeta and 13 Jbeta using immunoSEQ multiplex PCR. TCRdb reprocessed the immunoSEQ multiplex PCR reads with MiXCR, giving one entry per CDR3 protein. The sample has roughly 170,000 distinct CDR3 sequences; approximately 93% are singletons. The CDR3 covers 14 residues. Germline CDR1 SGHRS, CDR2 YFSETQ. This clonotype occurred a few times. A read error may account for a junction end that differs from germline.

This clonotype was obtained from a human donor with multiple sclerosis. The chain uses TRBV5-1 and TRBJ2-5, with 7 positions matching TRBD2. The sequenced sample was CD4+ T cells from PBMCs. The CDR3, as DNA: TGTGCCAGCAGTTTAGGAGCGGGGCAAGAGACCCAGTACTTC. This translates into CASSLGAGQETQYF.